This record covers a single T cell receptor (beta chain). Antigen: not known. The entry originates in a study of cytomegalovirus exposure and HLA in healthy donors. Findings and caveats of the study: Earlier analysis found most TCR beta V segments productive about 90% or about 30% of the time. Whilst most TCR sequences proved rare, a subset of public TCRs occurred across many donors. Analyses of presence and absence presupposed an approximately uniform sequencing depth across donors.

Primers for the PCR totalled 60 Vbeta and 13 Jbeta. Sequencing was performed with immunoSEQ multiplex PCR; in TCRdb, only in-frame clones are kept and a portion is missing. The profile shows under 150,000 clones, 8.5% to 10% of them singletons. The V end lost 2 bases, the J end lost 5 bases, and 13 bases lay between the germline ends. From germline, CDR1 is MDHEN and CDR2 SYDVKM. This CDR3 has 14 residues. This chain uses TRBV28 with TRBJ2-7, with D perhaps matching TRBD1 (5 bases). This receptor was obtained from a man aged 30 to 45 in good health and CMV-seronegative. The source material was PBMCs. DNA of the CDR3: TGTGCCAGCAGTTTAACCCGATCCAGGGACGAGCAGTACTTC. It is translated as CASSLTRSRDEQYF. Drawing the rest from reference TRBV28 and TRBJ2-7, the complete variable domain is DVKVTQSSRYLVKRTGEKVFLECVQDMDHENMFWYRQDPGLGLRLIYFSYDVKMKEKGDIPEGYSVSREKKERFSLILESASTNQTSMYLCASSLTRSRDEQYFGPGTRLTVT.